One and the same sample provided the 15 T cell receptor beta chains below, sequenced in a study of blood T cells in healthy people across ages. A sample-barcoded 5' primer and a J-beta primer mix were used in a second PCR of roughly 7 to 12 cycles. TCRdb fed the 5' RACE reads into MiXCR, producing one record per CDR3 protein. The data contain around 970,000 distinct CDR3 sequences, about 51% of them singletons. The sequencing sample was made of blood. These receptors were obtained from a woman in her sixties in good health.

This chain links TRBV19 with TRBJ2-1; D may be TRBD2 (5 bases). V lost 6 bases, J lost 3 bases, and 15 bases lay in between. The germline CDR1 and CDR2 sequences are LNHDA and SQIVND (reference sequence). This CDR3 spans 15 amino acids. The CDR3: CASSKLLAFYNEQFF. Written as DNA, the CDR3 is TGTGCCAGTAGCAAATTATTAGCGTTCTACAATGAGCAGTTCTTC.

This rearrangement joins TRBV28 to TRBJ1-1; no reliable D call. Trimming took 10 bases from V and 10 from J, leaving 16 bases between them. This CDR3 is 11 amino acids long. Germline values: CDR1 MDHEN, CDR2 SYDVKM. Here the CDR3 DNA reads TGTGCCACCTGGGTGCTCAAGGGAGCTTTCTTT. It encodes CATWVLKGAFF. Complete variable domain (other parts from reference TRBV28 and TRBJ1-1): DVKVTQSSRYLVKRTGEKVFLECVQDMDHENMFWYRQDPGLGLRLIYFSYDVKMKEKGDIPEGYSVSREKKERFSLILESASTNQTSMYLCATWVLKGAFFGQGTRLTVV.

This clonotype was seen more than once but under ten times. The J gene is TRBJ1-2, the V gene TRBV27; D gene ambiguous. V was cut by 3 bases and J by 7 bases, with 15 bases left in between. This CDR3 region has 14 residues. Germline CDR1 reads MNHEY; CDR2 reads SMNVEV (reference sequence). The CDR3 loop reads CASSFTGRNSGYTF. The CDR3 DNA reads TGTGCCAGCAGTTTTACCGGGAGAAACAGTGGCTACACCTTC.

The rearrangement uses TRBV15 and TRBJ1-6; 7 positions agree with TRBD1. The CDR3 runs to 14 residues. Germline V gene data show CDR1 as LNHNV and CDR2 as YYDKDF (reference sequence). V lost 1 base to trimming and J lost 10 bases; unmatched junction nucleotides: 4. CDR3 sequence (DNA): TGTGCCACCAGCAGAGGGGACAGTGGGTCACCCCTCCACTTT. This gives the protein CATSRGDSGSPLHF.

The chain employs TRBV12-3 or TRBV12-4 and TRBJ1-2; no clear D gene. This CDR3 has 11 amino acids. The germline V and J ends were trimmed by 1 base and 7 bases, with 4 bases remaining between them. CDR3 nucleotides: TGTGCCAGCAGTTTAGGGTTTGGCTACACCTTC. Its protein is CASSLGFGYTF.

V and J are TRBV3-1 and TRBJ1-2, with D unresolved. Germline loops: CDR1 LGHDT, CDR2 YNNKEL (reference sequence). This CDR3 is 11 amino acids long. The ends were cut back, 0 bases at V and 9 bases at J, with 5 bases in the middle. The CDR3 region is CASSQEASYTF. CDR3 sequence (DNA): TGTGCCAGCAGCCAAGAAGCGAGCTACACCTTC.

The chain carries TRBV5-1 and TRBJ2-5, with 10 bases fitting TRBD1. Germline loops: CDR1 SGHRS, CDR2 YFSETQ. The CDR3 spans 14 residues. With 4 bases clipped from V and 6 bases from J, the junction kept 6 bases outside the gene matches. The CDR3, as DNA: TGCGCCAGCAGCCCAGGGACAGGGGAAAAGACCCAGTACTTC. Translating gives CASSPGTGEKTQYF.

The chain recombines TRBV5-1 with TRBJ1-4; a weak D match, TRBD1 (6 bases). V was clipped by 4 bases and J by 0 bases, with 13 bases between them. Germline V CDR1 and CDR2: SGHRS, YFSETQ. The CDR3 sequence is 16 residues long. The CDR3 DNA reads as TGCGCCAGCAGCCAGGGGACGGGGACAACTAATGAAAAACTGTTTTTT. Translation gives CASSQGTGTTNEKLFF.

The rearrangement uses TRBV12-3 or TRBV12-4 and TRBJ1-1; D is unresolved. V gave up 0 bases and J gave up 0 bases, with 5 bases separating them. CDR3 length: 14 residues. The CDR3 loop reads CASSLAILNTEAFF. CDR3 in DNA: TGTGCCAGCAGTTTAGCTATCCTGAACACTGAAGCTTTCTTT.

The V call is TRBV20-1, the J call TRBJ2-7, with D maybe TRBD2 (6 bases). V was pared by 0 bases and J by 0 bases, with 12 bases between. This CDR3 has 15 residues. The V gene's germline CDR1 is DFQATT and CDR2 SNEGSKA (reference sequence). The CDR3 sequence: CSAREGLANSYEQYF. The CDR3 DNA is TGCAGTGCTAGAGAAGGTCTAGCGAACTCCTACGAGCAGTACTTC.

This rearrangement joins TRBV24-1 to TRBJ1-2, with 7 nucleotides matching TRBD1. The V segment lost 4 bases and the J segment 7 bases; nucleotides outside the gene matches: 14. The CDR3 is made up of 16 amino acids. CDR1 is KGHDR, CDR2 SFDVKD, per germline. The CDR3 protein is CATSDQAGVAGGGYTF. DNA for the CDR3: TGTGCCACCAGTGACCAAGCCGGAGTTGCAGGGGGTGGCTACACCTTC.

V gene TRBV7-9 combines with J gene TRBJ2-4, with D hard to call. The DNA end is more similar to TRBJ2-7, so the J call may be wrong. CDR1 and CDR2 from the germline V gene are SEHNR and FQNEAQ (reference sequence). CDR3 size: 13 residues. The DNA of the CDR3 is TGTGCCAGCAGCGTTTCTGCAGGCTACGAGCAGTACTTC. This gives the protein CASSVSAGYEQYF.

This clonotype was detected ten times or more. The chain carries TRBV20-1 and TRBJ2-1; unclear D gene. Trimming removed 5 bases at V and 6 bases at J, with 8 bases between. Germline V gene sequence: CDR1 DFQATT, CDR2 SNEGSKA (reference sequence). The length of the CDR3 is 11 residues. The CDR3 loop is CSALDVNEQFF. In DNA, the CDR3 is TGCAGTGCTTTGGACGTCAATGAGCAGTTCTTC.

The V call is TRBV12-3 or TRBV12-4, the J call TRBJ1-1; 9 positions match TRBD1. CDR3 length equals 15 residues. The junction had 10 bases not matched to a gene; V was cut back by 7 bases and J by 4 bases. CDR3 coding DNA: TGTGCCAGCAACCTTGGGGGGGACAGGGCCACTGAAGCTTTCTTT. Translating gives CASNLGGDRATEAFF.

This CDR3 is CASSPDSKPLHF. The DNA of the CDR3 is TGCGCCAGCAGCCCAGACAGCAAACCCCTCCACTTT. The V call is TRBV5-1, the J call TRBJ1-6; D may be TRBD1 (5 bases). V lost 4 bases and J lost 12, with 11 bases in between. CDR1 is SGHRS and CDR2 is YFSETQ in the germline V gene. The CDR3 runs to 12 residues.